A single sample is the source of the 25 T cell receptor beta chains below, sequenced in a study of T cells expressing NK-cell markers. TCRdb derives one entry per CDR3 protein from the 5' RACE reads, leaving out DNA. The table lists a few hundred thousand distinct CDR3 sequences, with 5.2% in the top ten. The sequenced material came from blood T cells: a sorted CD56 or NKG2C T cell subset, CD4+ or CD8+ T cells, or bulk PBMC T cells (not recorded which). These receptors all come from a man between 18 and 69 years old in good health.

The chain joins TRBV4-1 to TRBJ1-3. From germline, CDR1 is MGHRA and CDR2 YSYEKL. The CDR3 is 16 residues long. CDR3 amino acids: CASSQEAGLGGNTIYF.

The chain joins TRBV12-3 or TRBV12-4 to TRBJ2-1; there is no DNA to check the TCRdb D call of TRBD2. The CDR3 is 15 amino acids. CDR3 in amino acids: CASGVRRGGYNEQFF.

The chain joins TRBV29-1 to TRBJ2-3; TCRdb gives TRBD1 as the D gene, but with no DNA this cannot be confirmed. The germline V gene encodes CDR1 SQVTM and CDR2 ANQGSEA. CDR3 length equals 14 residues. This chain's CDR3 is CSVVQGHPADTQYF.

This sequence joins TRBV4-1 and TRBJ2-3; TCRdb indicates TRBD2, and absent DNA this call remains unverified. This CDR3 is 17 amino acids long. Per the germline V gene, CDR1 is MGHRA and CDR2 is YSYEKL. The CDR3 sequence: CASSYGGTSGGADTQYF.

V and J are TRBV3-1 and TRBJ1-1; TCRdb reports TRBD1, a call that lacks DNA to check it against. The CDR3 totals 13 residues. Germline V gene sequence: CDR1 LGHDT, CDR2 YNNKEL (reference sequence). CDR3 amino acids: CASSGWGHPEAFF.

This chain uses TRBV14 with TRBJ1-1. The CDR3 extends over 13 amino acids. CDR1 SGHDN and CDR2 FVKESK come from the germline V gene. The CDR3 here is CASKFGMNTEAFF. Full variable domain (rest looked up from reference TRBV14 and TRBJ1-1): EAGVTQFPSHSVIEKGQTVTLRCDPISGHDNLYWYRRVMGKEIKFLLHFVKESKQDESGMPNNRFLAERTGGTYSTLKVQPAELEDSGVYFCASKFGMNTEAFFGQGTRLTVV.

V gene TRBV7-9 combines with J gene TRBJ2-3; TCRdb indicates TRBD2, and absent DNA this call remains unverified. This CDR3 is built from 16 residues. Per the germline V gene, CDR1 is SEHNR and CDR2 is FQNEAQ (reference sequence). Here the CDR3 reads CASSSHRDKPPDTQYF.

CDR3 sequence: CSAYKEGTYGYTF. The chain is built from TRBV20-1 and TRBJ1-2. The germline gives CDR1 DFQATT, CDR2 SNEGSKA (reference sequence). This CDR3 comprises 13 residues.

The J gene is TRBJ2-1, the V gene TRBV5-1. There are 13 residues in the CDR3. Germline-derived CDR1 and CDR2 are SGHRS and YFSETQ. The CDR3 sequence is CASSLARMNEQFF.

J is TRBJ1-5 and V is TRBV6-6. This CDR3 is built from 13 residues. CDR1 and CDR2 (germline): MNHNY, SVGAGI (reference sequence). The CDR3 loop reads CASSHNINQPQHF.

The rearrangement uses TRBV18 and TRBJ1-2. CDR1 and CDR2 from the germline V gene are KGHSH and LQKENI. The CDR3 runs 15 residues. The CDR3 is CASSPRILTNYGYTF.

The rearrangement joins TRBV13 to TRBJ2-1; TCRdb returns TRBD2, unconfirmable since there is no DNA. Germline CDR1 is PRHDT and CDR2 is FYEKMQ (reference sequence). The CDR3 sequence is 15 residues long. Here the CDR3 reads CASSQPSGGGNEQFF.

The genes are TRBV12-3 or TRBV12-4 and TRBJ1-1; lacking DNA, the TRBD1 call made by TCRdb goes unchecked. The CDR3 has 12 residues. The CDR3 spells CASSPWTGRAFF.

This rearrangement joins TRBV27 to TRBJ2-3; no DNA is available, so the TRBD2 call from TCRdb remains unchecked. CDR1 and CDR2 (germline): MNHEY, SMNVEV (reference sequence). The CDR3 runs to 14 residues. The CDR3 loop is CATSRGGYTDTQYF.

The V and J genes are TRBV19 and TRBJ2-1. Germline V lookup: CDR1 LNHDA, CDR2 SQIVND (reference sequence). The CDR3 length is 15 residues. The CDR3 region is CASSDRSSSYNEQFF.

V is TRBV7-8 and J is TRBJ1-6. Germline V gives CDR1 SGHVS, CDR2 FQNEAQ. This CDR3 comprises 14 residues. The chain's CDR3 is CASSLRSPNSPLHF.

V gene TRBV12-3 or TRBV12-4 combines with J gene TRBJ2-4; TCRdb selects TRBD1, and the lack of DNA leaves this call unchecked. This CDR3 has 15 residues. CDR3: CASSSGQGSKNIQYF.

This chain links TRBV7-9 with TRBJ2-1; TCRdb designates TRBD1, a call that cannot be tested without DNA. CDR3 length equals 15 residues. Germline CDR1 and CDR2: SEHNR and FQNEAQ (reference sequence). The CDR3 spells CASSPPLTGNGEQFF.

The CDR3 sequence is CASSFLAAGGYEQYF. V is TRBV7-8 and J is TRBJ2-7; TCRdb returns TRBD1, unconfirmable since there is no DNA. Germline values: CDR1 SGHVS, CDR2 FQNEAQ. The CDR3 length is 15 residues. The complete variable domain, with remaining parts taken from reference TRBV7-8 and TRBJ2-7, reads GAGVSQSPRYKVAKRGQDVALRCDPISGHVSLFWYQQALGQGPEFLTYFQNEAQLDKSGLPSDRFFAERPEGSVSTLKIQRTQQEDSAVYLCASSFLAAGGYEQYFGPGTRLTVT.

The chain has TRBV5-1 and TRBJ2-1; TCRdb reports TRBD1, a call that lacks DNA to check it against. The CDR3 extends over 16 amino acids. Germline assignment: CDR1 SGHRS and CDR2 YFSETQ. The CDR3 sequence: CASSLGGPGSYNEQFF.

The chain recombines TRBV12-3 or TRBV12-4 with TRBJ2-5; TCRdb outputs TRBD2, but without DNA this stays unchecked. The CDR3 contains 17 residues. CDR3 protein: CASSLSGGQLRQETQYF.

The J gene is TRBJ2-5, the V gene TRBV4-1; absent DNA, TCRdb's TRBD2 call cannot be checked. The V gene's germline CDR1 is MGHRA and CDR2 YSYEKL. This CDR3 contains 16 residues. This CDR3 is CASSQEIRGGLQTQYF.

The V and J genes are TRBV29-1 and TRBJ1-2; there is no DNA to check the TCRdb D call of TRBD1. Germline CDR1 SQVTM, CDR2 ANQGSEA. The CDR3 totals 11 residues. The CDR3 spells CSVVWGSGYTF.

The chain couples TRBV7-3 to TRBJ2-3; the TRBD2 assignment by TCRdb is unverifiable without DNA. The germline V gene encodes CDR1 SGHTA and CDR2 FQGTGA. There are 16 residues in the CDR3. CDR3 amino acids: CASSPRGTSSADTQYF.

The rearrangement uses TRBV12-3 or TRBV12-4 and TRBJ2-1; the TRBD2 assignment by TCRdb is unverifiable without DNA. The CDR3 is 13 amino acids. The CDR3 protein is CASRRMGSNEQFF.